A single sample gave rise to the 18 T cell receptor beta chains below, sequenced in a study of cytomegalovirus exposure and HLA in healthy donors. Primers for the PCR totalled 60 Vbeta and 13 Jbeta. The repertoire was sequenced with immunoSEQ multiplex PCR; TCRdb's copy has only in-frame clones and lacks some. The repertoire holds about 120,000 clones, 6.5% to 9.5% seen once, with approximately 6.6% in the top ten. Input material: PBMCs. The source is a woman between 40 and 50 years old in good health and CMV-seropositive.

The V gene is TRBV5-4, the J gene TRBJ1-1; D may be TRBD1 (5 bases). The length of the CDR3 is 13 residues. The V end was cut by 4 bases, the J end by 4 bases, with 11 bases between. From germline, CDR1 is SGHNT and CDR2 YYREEE (reference sequence). CDR3 in DNA: TGTGCCAGCAGCGACCAGGGAGGCACTGAAGCTTTCTTT. It codes for CASSDQGGTEAFF.

The table lists this clone with a few counts. The chain combines TRBV7-8 with TRBJ2-6; 8 bases align to TRBD1. The trim removed 1 base at V and 1 base at J, leaving 9 bases unmatched. Germline V gives CDR1 SGHVS, CDR2 FQNEAQ. This CDR3 contains 19 residues. In nucleotides, the CDR3 is TGTGCCAGCAGCTTAGTGTGGACAGGGAGAGGATCTGGGGCCAACGTCCTGACTTTC. Its translation: CASSLVWTGRGSGANVLTF.

The chain combines TRBV5-1 with TRBJ1-3; a possible D gene is TRBD1 (6 bases). Per germline, CDR1 SGHRS and CDR2 YFSETQ. The CDR3 sequence is 16 residues long. The germline V and J ends were trimmed by 4 bases and 0 bases, with 14 bases remaining between them. CDR3 bases: TGCGCCAGCAGCCATCAGGGGCCGAACTCTGGAAACACCATATATTTT. Protein: CASSHQGPNSGNTIYF.

This clone showed up just a few times. This chain joins TRBV15 and TRBJ1-5; D uncertain. The CDR3 has 16 residues. Germline values: CDR1 LNHNV, CDR2 YYDKDF (reference sequence). V was clipped by 4 bases and J by 0 bases, with 13 bases between them. The CDR3 DNA sequence: TGTGCCACCAGCATTGGGCCGGCGGGTAGCAATCAGCCCCAGCATTTT. Its translation: CATSIGPAGSNQPQHF.

The sample holds a few counts of this clone. The chain combines TRBV30 with TRBJ1-2, with D maybe TRBD1 (5 bases). Trimming took 1 base from V and 7 from J, leaving 10 bases between them. Germline V gives CDR1 GTSNPN, CDR2 SVGIG (reference sequence). The CDR3 is 12 residues long. The CDR3 spells CAWSGGTVGYTF. The CDR3 region has the DNA TGTGCCTGGAGTGGCGGGACGGTTGGCTACACCTTC.

This clone was seen a few times. The V gene is TRBV18, the J gene TRBJ1-1; D not certain. The CDR3 runs 15 residues. Germline V gene lookup returns CDR1 KGHSH and CDR2 LQKENI. Trimming removed 3 bases from V and 5 bases from J, with 16 bases in between. CDR3 nucleotides: TGTGCCAGCTCACCCCTCCAGCAGGAGCGGACTGAAGCTTTCTTT. Its translation: CASSPLQQERTEAFF.

This clone occurred a few times. The rearrangement joins TRBV2 to TRBJ1-6; weak D call: TRBD1 (5 bases). The CDR3 runs 15 residues. The V gene's germline CDR1 is SNHLY and CDR2 FYNNEI. V was shortened by 1 base and J by 9 bases, with 13 bases between the two germline ends. The CDR3: CASSEGRGRGSPLHF. The CDR3 nucleotides read TGTGCCAGCAGTGAAGGTAGGGGAAGAGGTTCACCCCTCCACTTT.

This clone occurred a few times. This chain joins TRBV18 and TRBJ1-1, with a tentative D call TRBD1 (5 bases). From germline, CDR1 is KGHSH and CDR2 LQKENI. V dropped 6 bases and J dropped 9 bases, with 11 bases sitting between them. This CDR3 contains 11 residues. The CDR3 sequence: CASSLQDQAFF. As DNA, the CDR3 is TGTGCCAGCTCTCTACAGGACCAAGCTTTCTTT.

This clone was seen more than once but under ten times. The chain employs TRBV28 and TRBJ2-7, with a tentative D call TRBD2 (7 bases). Per germline, CDR1 MDHEN and CDR2 SYDVKM. V was shortened by 5 bases and J by 5 bases, with 16 bases between the two germline ends. This CDR3 spans 14 amino acids. CDR3 nucleotide sequence: TGTGCCAGCAGTCCACGGGGGGCCGCCCACGAGCAGTACTTC. This sequence encodes CASSPRGAAHEQYF.

A few counts support this clone. The chain carries TRBV5-1 and TRBJ2-1; 8 bases fit TRBD1. The CDR3 spans 12 residues. The germline CDR1 and CDR2 sequences are SGHRS and YFSETQ. After removal of 1 base from V and 9 bases from J, the junction contained 0 bases not matched to a gene. CDR3 sequence: CASSLTGGEQFF. CDR3 nucleotide sequence: TGCGCCAGCAGCTTGACAGGGGGTGAGCAGTTCTTC.

The chain's CDR3 is CASSYLRRQGPEAFF. CDR3 sequence (DNA): TGTGCCAGCAGCTACCTCCGTCGACAGGGACCTGAAGCTTTCTTT. This chain uses TRBV7-9 with TRBJ1-1; 7 positions match TRBD1. The length of the CDR3 is 15 residues. The ends lost 4 bases at V and 6 bases at J; junction bases unmatched: 11. CDR1 and CDR2 from the germline V gene are SEHNR and FQNEAQ (reference sequence).

This clone occurred a few times. The chain employs TRBV27 and TRBJ1-1, with D hard to call. Trimming pared 7 bases from V and 0 bases from J, leaving 12 bases between. Germline V gene sequence: CDR1 MNHEY, CDR2 SMNVEV (reference sequence). This CDR3 region has 14 residues. The CDR3 here is CASMTIPMNTEAFF. The CDR3 coding sequence is TGTGCCAGCATGACTATTCCAATGAACACTGAAGCTTTCTTT.

This clone showed up just a few times. The chain has TRBV2 and TRBJ2-7, with 7 bases aligning to TRBD1. Unmatched junction bases numbered 7, after V lost 3 bases and J lost 5 bases. The V gene's germline CDR1 is SNHLY and CDR2 FYNNEI. The CDR3 runs to 14 residues. In DNA form, the CDR3 reads TGTGCCAGCAGTGACTTTCGACAGGGCAACGAGCAGTACTTC. It specifies CASSDFRQGNEQYF.

This clone is termed medium-sized. The V and J genes are TRBV6-6 and TRBJ2-7; 9 bases map to TRBD1. V lost 1 base to trimming and J lost 3 bases; unmatched junction nucleotides: 4. The CDR3 is 15 residues long. Per the germline V gene, CDR1 is MNHNY and CDR2 is SVGAGI (reference sequence). The DNA of the CDR3 is TGTGCCAGCAGTTACTGGAGGACAGGGGTCTACGAGCAGTACTTC. It codes for CASSYWRTGVYEQYF.

V is TRBV19 and J is TRBJ2-2, with 12 positions matching TRBD1. The V and J ends lost 6 bases and 6 bases, in that order; junction bases with no gene match: 5. The germline V gene encodes CDR1 LNHDA and CDR2 SQIVND (reference sequence). This CDR3 has 15 residues. As DNA, the CDR3 is TGTGCCAGTAGGCTGGGACAGGGGGCCTCCGGGGAGCTGTTTTTT. Translated, it gives CASRLGQGASGELFF. The full variable domain, rest sourced from reference TRBV19 and TRBJ2-2, is DGGITQSPKYLFRKEGQNVTLSCEQNLNHDAMYWYRQDPGQGLRLIYYSQIVNDFQKGDIAEGYSVSREKKESFPLTVTSAQKNPTAFYLCASRLGQGASGELFFGEGSRLTVL.

This rearrangement joins TRBV18 to TRBJ1-1; D is perhaps TRBD1 (6 bases). CDR3 size: 15 residues. V lost 0 bases to trimming and J lost 0 bases, with 8 bases between them. Looked up from germline, CDR1 is KGHSH and CDR2 is LQKENI. CDR3 sequence reads: CASSPPSGVNTEAFF. CDR3 nucleotide sequence: TGTGCCAGCTCACCACCGTCAGGGGTGAACACTGAAGCTTTCTTT.

The chain recombines TRBV27 with TRBJ2-5, with D unresolved. This CDR3 contains 17 residues. Germline V gene sequence: CDR1 MNHEY, CDR2 SMNVEV (reference sequence). Deletions cut 7 bases from V and 3 bases from J, with 24 bases between. This CDR3 reads CASNLPPSYRIEETQYF. The CDR3 DNA reads TGTGCCAGCAACCTCCCGCCCTCTTACAGAATCGAAGAGACCCAGTACTTC.

In DNA, the CDR3 is TGTGCCAGCAGTTACTCGGCAGTTAACTATGGCTACACCTTC. This translates into CASSYSAVNYGYTF. This chain uses TRBV6-5 with TRBJ1-2; D is unclear. Per the germline V gene, CDR1 is MNHEY and CDR2 is SVGAGI. V was cut by 0 bases and J by 1 base, with 6 bases left in between. The CDR3 is 14 residues long.